A single sample is the source of the 19 T cell receptor beta chains below, sequenced in a study of beta chain features in type 1 diabetes. Study-level results: When Type 1 diabetes patients were examined, their TCRB CDR3s proved moderately but significantly shorter in all four CD4+ subsets.

TCRB transcripts that were expressed got sequenced, as all of the isolated RNA had been reverse transcribed. TCRdb keeps only in-frame clones here, not all; method: immunoSEQ multiplex PCR. The top ten hold approximately 0.54% of the sample, which has over 150,000 clones, around 8.4% seen once. These receptors' antigens are unknown. The sequenced material came from central memory CD4+ T cells from blood. These receptors were collected from a woman aged 18-29 years with type 1 diabetes.

There are many counts of this clone. The CDR3 protein is CASSLVRASGYTF. The CDR3 DNA follows: TGTGCCAGCAGCTTAGTCAGGGCTTCTGGCTACACCTTC. The chain recombines TRBV7-2 with TRBJ1-2, with a tentative D call TRBD1 (5 bases). CDR1 is SGHTA, CDR2 FQGNSA, per germline. The CDR3 consists of 13 residues. Trimming cost V 1 base and J 7 bases, with 10 bases left between them.

This chain links TRBV7-9 with TRBJ1-3; TRBD1 aligns across 7 bases. Per germline, CDR1 SEHNR and CDR2 FQNEAQ (reference sequence). The CDR3 loop spans 14 amino acids. J lost 9 bases, V lost 5 bases, and 10 bases had no gene match. The CDR3 DNA sequence: TGTGCCAGCAGCGCTCGACAGGGCGAAGCCACCATATATTTT. The encoded protein is CASSARQGEATIYF.

The chain couples TRBV6-5 to TRBJ2-5; 9 positions agree with TRBD1. V shed 0 bases, J shed 9 bases, and the junction held 11 bases outside the gene matches. The CDR3 is 16 residues long. Germline loops: CDR1 MNHEY, CDR2 SVGAGI. The CDR3 DNA is TGTGCCAGCAGTTACTCGATGGGACAGGGCTTTGGGGCCCAGTACTTC. Protein sequence: CASSYSMGQGFGAQYF.

This clone has more than one count but fewer than ten. The V and J genes are TRBV18 and TRBJ2-3; tentative D call: TRBD1 (6 bases). The germline V and J ends were trimmed by 4 bases and 2 bases, with 10 bases remaining between them. The CDR3 consists of 14 residues. Germline CDR1 reads KGHSH; CDR2 reads LQKENI. The CDR3 loop reads CASSRGQITDTQYF. In DNA, the CDR3 is TGTGCCAGCTCACGGGGACAAATCACAGATACGCAGTATTTT.

The sample holds a few counts of this clone. The chain employs TRBV9 and TRBJ2-3; the D is unclear. V was clipped by 0 bases and J by 5 bases, with 10 bases between them. In germline, CDR1 is SGDLS, CDR2 YYNGEE. This CDR3 has 14 residues. CDR3 bases: TGTGCCAGCAGCGTAGCCCCATCACAAGATACGCAGTATTTT. Its translation: CASSVAPSQDTQYF.

J is TRBJ2-3 and V is TRBV19, with TRBD1 matching 9 bases. There are 15 residues in the CDR3. The V and J ends lost 1 base and 1 base, in that order; junction bases with no gene match: 0. In germline, CDR1 is LNHDA, CDR2 SQIVND (reference sequence). The CDR3 region has the DNA TGTGCCAGTAGTATAGGGACAGGGGGCACAGATACGCAGTATTTT. It codes for CASSIGTGGTDTQYF.

The chain recombines TRBV28 with TRBJ1-2, with 8 nucleotides matching TRBD1. CDR1 is MDHEN and CDR2 is SYDVKM in the germline V gene. The CDR3 extends over 15 amino acids. Trimming at V came to 4 bases and at J to 7 bases, leaving 11 bases not matched to a gene. For the CDR3, the DNA is TGTGCCAGCAGTTCCCCGGTCGGACAGGGTTCTGGCTACACCTTC. It yields the protein CASSSPVGQGSGYTF.

Only a few counts were recorded for this clone. This chain uses TRBV7-9 with TRBJ1-5; D call uncertain. This CDR3 is built from 14 residues. V dropped 1 base and J dropped 5 bases, with 9 bases sitting between them. CDR1 and CDR2 from the germline V gene are SEHNR and FQNEAQ (reference sequence). The CDR3 DNA sequence: TGTGCCAGCAGCTTAGGGCAGTCATATCAGCCCCAGCATTTT. Translation gives CASSLGQSYQPQHF.

This clone was found many times. This chain links TRBV4-3 with TRBJ1-5; D gene uncertain. The CDR3 spans 15 residues. V was cut by 0 bases and J by 9 bases, with 15 bases left in between. Looked up from germline, CDR1 is LGHNA and CDR2 is YSLEER. The CDR3 region is CASSQDRYGSGPQHF. DNA for the CDR3: TGCGCCAGCAGCCAAGATCGGTACGGTTCAGGGCCCCAGCATTTT.

The J gene is TRBJ2-3, the V gene TRBV4-1, with TRBD2 identical over 7 bases. V trimming: 1 base; J trimming: 2 bases; junction bases outside the gene matches: 12. The length of the CDR3 is 18 residues. Germline CDR1 reads MGHRA; CDR2 reads YSYEKL. The CDR3: CASSQARRGTSATDTQYF. In DNA form, the CDR3 reads TGCGCCAGCAGCCAAGCCAGGAGGGGTACTAGCGCCACAGATACGCAGTATTTT.

The chain combines TRBV4-1 with TRBJ2-1; 9 nucleotides agree with TRBD2. CDR3 size: 17 residues. V shed 1 base and J 4 bases; nucleotides not matched to a gene: 8. Germline CDR1 reads MGHRA; CDR2 reads YSYEKL. In nucleotides, the CDR3 is TGCGCCAGCAGCCAAGTGGCCGCTAGCGGGACTTACAATGAGCAGTTCTTC. Translating it yields CASSQVAASGTYNEQFF.

The chain joins TRBV9 to TRBJ1-2; possibly TRBD1 for D (5 bases). This CDR3 is built from 14 residues. Trimming left V 0 bases short and J 4 bases short, with 10 bases between. Per the germline V gene, CDR1 is SGDLS and CDR2 is YYNGEE. CDR3 nucleotides: TGTGCCAGCAGCGTAGCGGACACCCTCTATGGCTACACCTTC. It translates to CASSVADTLYGYTF.

Here the CDR3 reads CARRPRRQYF. The CDR3 bases are TGTGCTAGGCGACCCCGGAGGCAGTACTTC. The chain has TRBV12-5 and TRBJ2-7; D gene unclear. V was shortened by 9 bases and J by 9 bases, with 12 bases between the two germline ends. This CDR3 spans 10 amino acids. CDR1 LGHNT and CDR2 FRNRAP come from the germline V gene.

The chain links TRBV25-1 to TRBJ1-1, with 9 nucleotides matching TRBD1. V was pared by 7 bases and J by 3 bases, with 6 bases of the junction left unmatched. This CDR3 is 14 amino acids long. From germline, CDR1 is MGHDK and CDR2 SYGVNS. The CDR3 DNA is TGTGCCAGCACCCGGACAGGGGCGGACACTGAAGCTTTCTTT. Translation gives CASTRTGADTEAFF.

This clone has only a few counts. This sequence joins TRBV5-6 and TRBJ2-3, with a tentative D call TRBD2 (5 bases). Germline lookup yields CDR1 SGHDT and CDR2 YYEEEE. Trimming took off 2 bases at V and 6 bases at J, with 16 bases between the two ends. This CDR3 is 15 amino acids long. The CDR3 region has the DNA TGTGCCAGCAGCTTCTTAGGCCTAGCTGAGGATACGCAGTATTTT. Translated: CASSFLGLAEDTQYF.

The genes are TRBV18 and TRBJ2-7, with a tentative D call TRBD1 (6 bases). This CDR3 region has 13 residues. V was pared by 8 bases and J by 0 bases, with 11 bases between. Germline lookup yields CDR1 KGHSH and CDR2 LQKENI. As DNA, the CDR3 is TGTGCCAGCCGACAGGACAGCTCCTACGAGCAGTACTTC. Residues: CASRQDSSYEQYF.

This chain links TRBV10-3 with TRBJ2-2; 8 bases are a match to TRBD2. Germline assignment: CDR1 ENHRY and CDR2 SYGVKD. This CDR3 has 16 residues. Trimming removed 2 bases from V and 5 bases from J; junction bases left unmatched: 7. The CDR3 region is CAISERLAGGTGELFF. The CDR3 DNA sequence: TGTGCCATCAGTGAGAGGCTAGCGGGCGGAACCGGGGAGCTGTTTTTT.

This clone turned up a few times. The chain links TRBV28 to TRBJ2-5; D is possibly TRBD1 (5 bases). Germline CDR1 reads MDHEN; CDR2 reads SYDVKM. The CDR3 loop spans 12 amino acids. V lost 6 bases, J lost 10 bases, and 15 bases lay in between. The CDR3 loop is CASRDDSTGQYF. Written as DNA, the CDR3 is TGTGCCAGCAGGGACGACAGCACAGGCCAGTACTTC. Full variable domain (rest looked up from reference TRBV28 and TRBJ2-5): DVKVTQSSRYLVKRTGEKVFLECVQDMDHENMFWYRQDPGLGLRLIYFSYDVKMKEKGDIPEGYSVSREKKERFSLILESASTNQTSMYLCASRDDSTGQYFGPGTRLLVL.

This clone turned up a few times. The chain uses TRBV11-2 and TRBJ1-2; D not resolved. From germline, CDR1 is SGHAT and CDR2 FQNNGV. With 1 base removed from V and 6 bases from J, the gap between germline ends came to 3 bases. This CDR3 has 11 amino acids. Written as DNA, the CDR3 is TGTGCCAGCAGCTTAGGAGATGGCTACACCTTC. Its protein product is CASSLGDGYTF.